The T cell receptor (beta chain) under discussion was sequenced for a study of blood T cell repertoires in COVID-19. Looked up from germline, CDR1 is SGHVS and CDR2 is FNYEAQ. V lost 6 bases and J lost 3; bases outside the gene matches: 2. The CDR3 sequence is 14 residues long. In the original processing: Amplification with reference gene primers provided the estimates of nucleated cell counts. Method: immunoSEQ multiplex PCR; TCRdb's copy keeps in-frame clones and lacks some. V, J and clone size are taken as reported in that table, and D and trimming were inferred from the DNA itself. The table includes tens of thousands of clones, around 85% detected once.

J is TRBJ2-2 and V is TRBV7-6, with 9 bases matching TRBD1. This TCR was sampled from a middle-aged man with acute or convalescent COVID-19. Sequencing was performed on peripheral blood. CDR3 amino acids: CASSRQGDTGELFF. DNA for the CDR3: TGTGCCAGCAGTCGACAGGGGGACACCGGGGAGCTGTTTTTT. The variable domain in full, with the rest retrieved from reference TRBV7-6 and TRBJ2-2, is GAGVSQSPRYKVTKRGQDVALRCDPISGHVSLYWYRQALGQGPEFLTYFNYEAQQDKSGLPNDRFSAERPEGSISTLTIQRTEQRDSAMYRCASSRQGDTGELFFGEGSRLTVL.